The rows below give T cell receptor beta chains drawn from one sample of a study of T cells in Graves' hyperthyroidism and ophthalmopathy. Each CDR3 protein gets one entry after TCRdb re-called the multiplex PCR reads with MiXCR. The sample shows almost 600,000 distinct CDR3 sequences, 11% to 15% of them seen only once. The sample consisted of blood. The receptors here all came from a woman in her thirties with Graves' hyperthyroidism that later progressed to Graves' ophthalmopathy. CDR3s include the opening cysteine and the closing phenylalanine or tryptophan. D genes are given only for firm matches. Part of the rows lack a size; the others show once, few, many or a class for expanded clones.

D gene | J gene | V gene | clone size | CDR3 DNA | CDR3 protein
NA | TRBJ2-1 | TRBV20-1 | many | TGCAGGGTACAGGGTTCAGGTTACAATGAGCAGTTCTTC | CRVQGSGYNEQFF
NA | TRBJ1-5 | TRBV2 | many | TGTGCCAGCGGGGGAGATAGCAATCAGCCCCAGCATTTT | CASGGDSNQPQHF
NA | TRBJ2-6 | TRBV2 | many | TGTGCCAGCAGTTTGCAGGGGTCTGGGGCCAACGTCCTGACTTTC | CASSLQGSGANVLTF
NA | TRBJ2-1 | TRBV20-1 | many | TGCAGTGCTAGAGTTTACGGGAGTTCGGACAATGAGCAGTTCTTC | CSARVYGSSDNEQFF
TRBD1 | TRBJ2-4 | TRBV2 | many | TGTGCCGCCCGACAGGGGGTAGCCAAAAACATTCAGTACTTC | CAARQGVAKNIQYF
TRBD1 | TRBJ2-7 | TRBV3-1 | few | TGTGCCAGCAGCCAAGAGGACAGGGGCTCCTACGAGCAGTACTTC | CASSQEDRGSYEQYF
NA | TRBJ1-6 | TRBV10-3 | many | TGTGCCATCAGTGCGGTTAATTCACCCCTCCACTTT | CAISAVNSPLHF
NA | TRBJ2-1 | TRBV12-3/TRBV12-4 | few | TGTGCCAGCAGTTTACAAGGGGATGAGCAGTTCTTC | CASSLQGDEQFF
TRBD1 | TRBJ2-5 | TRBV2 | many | TGTGCCAGCACAGCTCCGGGACAGTCCAGGGAGACCCAGTACTTC | CASTAPGQSRETQYF
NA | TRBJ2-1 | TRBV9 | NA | TGTGCCAGCAGCGTAGGAGGGGGGGTCTCTGAGCAGTTCTTC | CASSVGGGVSEQFF
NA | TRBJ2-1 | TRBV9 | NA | TGTGCCAGCAGCGTAGATTTGAGCTCCTACAATGAGCAGTTCTTC | CASSVDLSSYNEQFF
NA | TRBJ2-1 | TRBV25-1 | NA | TGTGCCAGCCGGCATAATGAGCAGTTCTTC | CASRHNEQFF
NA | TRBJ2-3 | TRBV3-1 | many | TGTGCCAGCAGGCATTCCGGAGATACGCAGTATTTT | CASRHSGDTQYF
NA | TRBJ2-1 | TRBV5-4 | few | TGTGCCAGCAGCTTGCTAAGGGGGGGAGAGGATGAGCAGTTCTTC | CASSLLRGGEDEQFF
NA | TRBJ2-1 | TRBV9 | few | TGTGCCAGCAGCGCCGCGAGCTCCTACAATGAGCAGTTCTTC | CASSAASSYNEQFF
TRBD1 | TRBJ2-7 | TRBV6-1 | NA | TGTGCCAGCCAGGGAAGACGCGGGACAGGGATCTACGAGCAGTACTTC | CASQGRRGTGIYEQYF
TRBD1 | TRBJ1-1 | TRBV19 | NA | TGTGCCAGTCTTGACAGGGGGCTATTTCCGAACACTGAAGCTTTCTTT | CASLDRGLFPNTEAFF
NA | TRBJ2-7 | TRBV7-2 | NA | TGTGCCAGCAGCCCTCGGGGACGGAGATACGAGCAGTACTTC | CASSPRGRRYEQYF
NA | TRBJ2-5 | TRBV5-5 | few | TGTGCCAGCAGCCCCAGGACGGGGATGCAAGAGACCCAGTACTTC | CASSPRTGMQETQYF
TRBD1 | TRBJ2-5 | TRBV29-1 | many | TGCAGCGCAATGGGACAGGGACAAGAGACCCAGTACTTC | CSAMGQGQETQYF
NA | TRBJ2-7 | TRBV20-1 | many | TGCAGTGCTAGAGATGGCTACGAGCAGTACTTC | CSARDGYEQYF
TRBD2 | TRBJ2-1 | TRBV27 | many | TGTGCCAGCAGTTTACTAGCGGGAGGAACTAGGAATGAGCAGTTCTTC | CASSLLAGGTRNEQFF
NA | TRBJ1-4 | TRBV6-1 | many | TGTGCCAGCAGTGAGGGGGGGAGTTATGAAAAACTGTTTTTT | CASSEGGSYEKLFF
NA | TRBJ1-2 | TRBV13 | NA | TGTGCCAGCAGCTTAACCCGGAAGATCTATGGCTACACCTTC | CASSLTRKIYGYTF
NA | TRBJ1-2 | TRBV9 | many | TGTGCCAGCAGCGTAGGAGGGGGGGTCGCGGCCGAAAGTGGCTACACCTTC | CASSVGGGVAAESGYTF
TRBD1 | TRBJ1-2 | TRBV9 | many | TGTGCCAGCAGCGTCGGACAGGGGGCAGGGTATGGCTACACCTTC | CASSVGQGAGYGYTF
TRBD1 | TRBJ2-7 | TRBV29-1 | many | TGCAGCGTGTCCCAGGGGGCCTCCTACGAGCAGTACTTC | CSVSQGASYEQYF
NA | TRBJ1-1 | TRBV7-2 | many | TGTGCCAGCAGCTTCAACAGGCTTATGAACACTGAAGCTTTCTTT | CASSFNRLMNTEAFF
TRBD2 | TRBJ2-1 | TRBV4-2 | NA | TGTGCCAGCAGCCAGGTTCCGGGACTAGCGGATGAGCAGTTCTTC | CASSQVPGLADEQFF
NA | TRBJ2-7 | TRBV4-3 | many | TGCGCCAGCAGCCAGCTCCAGGGGTCTCTACGCGAGCAGTACTTC | CASSQLQGSLREQYF
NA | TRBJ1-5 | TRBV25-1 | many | TGTGCCAGCAGTGTTTCGGATCAGCCCCAGCATTTT | CASSVSDQPQHF
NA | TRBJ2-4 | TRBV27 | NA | TGTGCCAGCCGTGGCCTAGCCAAAGACATTCAGTACTTC | CASRGLAKDIQYF
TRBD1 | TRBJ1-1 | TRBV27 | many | TGTGCCAGCACCCCGACAGGGTTGAACACTGAAGCTTTCTTT | CASTPTGLNTEAFF
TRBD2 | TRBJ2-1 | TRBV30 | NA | TGTGCCTGGAGTGCCTCTAGCGGGAGGGCCCAGTTCTTC | CAWSASSGRAQFF
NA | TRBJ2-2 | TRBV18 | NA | TGTGCCAGCTCACATAGCCAGATGGGGGCGTCGAACACCGGGGAGCTGTTTTTT | CASSHSQMGASNTGELFF
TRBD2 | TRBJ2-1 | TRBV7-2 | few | TGTGCCAGCAGCTTAGGTGGCGGGAGATGGAATGAGCAGTTCTTC | CASSLGGGRWNEQFF
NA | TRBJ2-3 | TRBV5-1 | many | TGCGCCAGCTTCAAGGGTGGGAGAGATGCAGATACGCAGTATTTT | CASFKGGRDADTQYF
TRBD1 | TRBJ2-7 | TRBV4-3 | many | TGCGCCAGCAGCCATGCGACGGGACAGGGTAGTTACGAGCAGTACTTC | CASSHATGQGSYEQYF
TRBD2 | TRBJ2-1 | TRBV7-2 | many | TGTGCCAGCAGCTGGACTAGCGTGTCCTACAATGAGCAGTTCTTC | CASSWTSVSYNEQFF
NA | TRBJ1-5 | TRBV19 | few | TGTGCCAGTAGTCCCTTCTTGGGTAGCAATCAGCCCCAGCATTTT | CASSPFLGSNQPQHF
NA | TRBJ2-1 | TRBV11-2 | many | TGTGCCAGCAGGCTGGCCCTCCCTTCCAATGAGCAGTTCTTC | CASRLALPSNEQFF
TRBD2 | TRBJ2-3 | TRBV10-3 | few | TGTGCCATCAGACAAGCGGGAGGGCCTGGAGATACGCAGTATTTT | CAIRQAGGPGDTQYF
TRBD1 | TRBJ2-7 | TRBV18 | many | TGTGCCAGCTCACCAATCGGGGACAGGGAGGGCGAGCAGTACTTC | CASSPIGDREGEQYF
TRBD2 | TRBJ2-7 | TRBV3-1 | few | TGTGCCAGCAGCCAAGGTCGGGGGGATTCGTACTTC | CASSQGRGDSYF
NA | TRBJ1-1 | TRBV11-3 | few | TGTGCCAGCAGGTCTGGGGGTTGGGGTGAAGCTTTCTTT | CASRSGGWGEAFF
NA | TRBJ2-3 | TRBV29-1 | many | TGCAGCGTTGAGAGGGGCGCCCCAGATACGCAGTATTTT | CSVERGAPDTQYF
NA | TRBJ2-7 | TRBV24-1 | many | TGTGCCACCAGTGATGACAGAGGGGGAAGGTCCTACGAGCAGTACTTC | CATSDDRGGRSYEQYF
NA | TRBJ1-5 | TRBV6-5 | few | TGTGCCAGCAGTTACAGCAGGGGTAGTCAGCCCCAGCATTTT | CASSYSRGSQPQHF
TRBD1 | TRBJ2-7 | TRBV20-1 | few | TGCAGTGCTACCCCGAGGCAGGGGGCCTACGAGCAGTACTTC | CSATPRQGAYEQYF
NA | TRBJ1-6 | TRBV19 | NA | TGTGCCAGTAGTAGAAGAGACCTCTCTGGTTCACCCCTCCACTTT | CASSRRDLSGSPLHF
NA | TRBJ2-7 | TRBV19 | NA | TGTGCCAGTAGTAAGGAGGGGCACACCGCCTACGAGCAGTACTTC | CASSKEGHTAYEQYF
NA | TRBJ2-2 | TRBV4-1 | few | TGCGCCAGCAGCCAAGTCGACAGGAACACCGGGGAGCTGTTTTTT | CASSQVDRNTGELFF